This TCR beta chain is drawn from a study of identical twins. Study-level points and caveats: High-abundance cord blood beta clonotypes had fewer insertions; memory repertoires showed none.

Comment on this clonotype: Its matching antigen is unknown.

One entry per CDR3 protein results from TCRdb running MiXCR on the 5' RACE reads. The table lists some 900,000 distinct CDR3 sequences, around an eighth of them singletons, with around 1.5% in the top ten. The CDR3 has 15 amino acids. Trimming took 6 bases from V and 0 from J, leaving 12 bases between them. These sequences were also reported in another study, on yellow fever vaccine responses in identical twins.

The material sequenced was PBMCs. This clonotype was sampled from a woman aged 18-29 years in good health. The rearrangement uses TRBV12-3 or TRBV12-4 and TRBJ1-5, with unresolved D. The CDR3 loop is CASSLSGNSNQPQHF. For the CDR3, the DNA is TGTGCCAGCAGCTTAAGCGGGAATAGCAATCAGCCCCAGCATTTT.